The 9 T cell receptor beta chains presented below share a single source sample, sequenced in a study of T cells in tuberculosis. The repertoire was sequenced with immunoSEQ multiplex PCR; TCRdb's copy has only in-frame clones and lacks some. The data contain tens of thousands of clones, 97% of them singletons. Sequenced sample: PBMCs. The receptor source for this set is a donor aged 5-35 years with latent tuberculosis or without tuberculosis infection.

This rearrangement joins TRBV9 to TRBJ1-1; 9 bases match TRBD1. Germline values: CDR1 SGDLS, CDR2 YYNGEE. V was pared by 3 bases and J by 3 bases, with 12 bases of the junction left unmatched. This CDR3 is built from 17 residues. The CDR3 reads CASSEDPSGQGYTEAFF. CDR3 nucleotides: TGTGCCAGCAGCGAGGATCCTTCGGGACAGGGTTACACTGAAGCTTTCTTT.

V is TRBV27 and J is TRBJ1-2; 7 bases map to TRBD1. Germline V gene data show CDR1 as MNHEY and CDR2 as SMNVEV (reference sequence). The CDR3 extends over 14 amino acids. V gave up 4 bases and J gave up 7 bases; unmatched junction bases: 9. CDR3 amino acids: CASSSGGYYGGYTF. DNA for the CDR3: TGTGCCAGCAGTTCAGGGGGGTACTACGGTGGCTACACCTTC.

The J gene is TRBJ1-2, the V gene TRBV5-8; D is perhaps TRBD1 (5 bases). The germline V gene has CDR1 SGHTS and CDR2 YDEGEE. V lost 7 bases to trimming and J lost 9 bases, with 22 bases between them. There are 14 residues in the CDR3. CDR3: CASGDSGLVVSYTF. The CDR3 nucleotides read TGTGCCAGCGGGGACTCGGGACTGGTGGTTAGCTACACCTTC. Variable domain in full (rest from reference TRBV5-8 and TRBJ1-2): EAGVTQSPTHLIKTRGQQATLRCSPISGHTSVYWYQQALGLGLQFLLWYDEGEERNRGNFPPRFSGRQFPNYSSELNVNALELEDSALYLCASGDSGLVVSYTFGSGTRLTVV.

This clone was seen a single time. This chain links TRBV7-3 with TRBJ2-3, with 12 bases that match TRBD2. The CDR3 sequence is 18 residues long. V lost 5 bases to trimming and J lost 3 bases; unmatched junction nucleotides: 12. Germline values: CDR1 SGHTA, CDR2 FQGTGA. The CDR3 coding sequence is TGTGCCAGCAGCCTAATCTCCCGGACTAGCGGGAAAACAGATACGCAGTATTTT. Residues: CASSLISRTSGKTDTQYF.

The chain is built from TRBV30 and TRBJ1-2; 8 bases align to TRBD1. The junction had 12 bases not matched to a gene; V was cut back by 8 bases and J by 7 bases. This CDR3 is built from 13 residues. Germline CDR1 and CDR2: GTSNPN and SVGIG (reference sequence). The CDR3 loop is CAQIGQGLGGYTF. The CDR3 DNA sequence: TGTGCCCAAATAGGACAGGGTTTAGGTGGCTACACCTTC.

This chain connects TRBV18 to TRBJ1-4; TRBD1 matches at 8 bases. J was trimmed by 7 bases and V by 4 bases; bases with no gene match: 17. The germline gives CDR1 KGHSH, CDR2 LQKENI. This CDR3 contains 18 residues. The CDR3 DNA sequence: TGTGCCAGCTCACTCCCCGGGCGACCCGGGACAGGTGGTGAAAAACTGTTTTTT. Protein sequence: CASSLPGRPGTGGEKLFF.

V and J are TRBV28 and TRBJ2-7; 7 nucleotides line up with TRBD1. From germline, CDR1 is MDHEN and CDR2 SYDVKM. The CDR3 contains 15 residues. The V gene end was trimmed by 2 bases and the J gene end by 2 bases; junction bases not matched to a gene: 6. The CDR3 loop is CASSLRQGVPYEQYF. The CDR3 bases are TGTGCCAGCAGTTTACGGCAGGGGGTCCCCTACGAGCAGTACTTC.

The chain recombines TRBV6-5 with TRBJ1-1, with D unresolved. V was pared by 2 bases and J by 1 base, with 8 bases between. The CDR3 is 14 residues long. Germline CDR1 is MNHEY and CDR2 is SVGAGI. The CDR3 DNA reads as TGTGCCAGCAGTTACGTTGGAGCGAACACTGAAGCTTTCTTT. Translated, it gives CASSYVGANTEAFF.

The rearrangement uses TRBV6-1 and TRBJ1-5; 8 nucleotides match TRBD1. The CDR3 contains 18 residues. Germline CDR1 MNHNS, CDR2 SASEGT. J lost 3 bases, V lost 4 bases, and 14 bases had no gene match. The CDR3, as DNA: TGTGCCAGCAGTGTACCCAGACCCGGGACAGGAAACAATCAGCCCCAGCATTTT. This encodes CASSVPRPGTGNNQPQHF.